Given below is one TCR beta chain in context. The clone's antigen remains unknown. Per-base quality was not reported, and no clone a single base away is much larger than it. Read against the paper, the sample's time point label means: persistent/refractory GD, antithyroid drugs over 5 years with positive TRAb. For both TCR sequencing and RNA sequencing, RNA was extracted from PBMCs in TRIzol. Graves' disease was diagnosed according to American Thyroid Association guidelines. The patients came from an endocrinology department in Xi'an, China. Each patient gave 8.5 to 9.5 milliliters of peripheral blood, collected in an EDTA anticoagulant tube. PBMCs were isolated by Ficoll Paque Plus density gradient separation without further T cell sorting. An Agilent 2100 Bioanalyzer and agarose gel were used to check RNA quality, while a NanoDrop 2000 measured RNA concentration. This sample was included in a study of regulatory T cells in long-lasting Graves disease listed by TCRdb under 2021. At the level of the whole study: Persistent Graves' disease was defined as antithyroid drug treatment for over 5 years with persistently positive TSH receptor autoantibodies. Persistent Graves' disease patients were compared with newly diagnosed Graves' disease patients by peripheral blood TCR sequencing and RNA sequencing. The study was conducted in China and was registered as a clinical trial. A total of about 35 samples underwent TCR sequencing, from about 13 patients with persistent Graves' disease and some 20 patients with newly diagnosed Graves' disease. In the clinical cohort, patients with persistent Graves' disease had used antithyroid drugs for an average of about 9.3 years. What the work shows at the level of the full study, not this receptor alone: Only the TCR beta chain was sequenced and analyzed. TRBV28, TRBJ1-2 and TRBJ2-5 were preferentially used in persistent disease, while TRBV20-1 and TRBJ2-1 were favored in newly diagnosed disease. Compared with newly diagnosed patients, patients with persistent Graves' disease had lower TCR Shannon entropy and fewer highly expanded clones, which suggests clonal expansion. The authors acknowledged the small sample size as a limitation that may reduce accuracy. Persistent patients shared more public clonotypes among themselves (around 3,000) than newly diagnosed patients did (about 970). The study examined only peripheral blood because the primary lesion, thyroid tissue, could not be accessed.

The library was made by multiplex PCR. Sequencer: Illumina HiSeq 4000. TCR beta libraries were built with iRepertoire HTBI primers and Arm-PCR amplification of CDR3 regions. Gel purification was performed on PCR products prior to sequencing. In the authors' own workflow: Gene usage analysis of CDR3 amino acid clonotypes relied on the 60 or so TRBV and around 14 TRBJ segments identified across samples. COPE and FqMerger were used to merge filtered high-quality paired reads into contigs. BLAST was used to align contigs to IMGT TRBV, TRBD and TRBJ reference genes, and CDR3 was defined according to IMGT. Any clonotype with a frequency above 0.1% was counted as a highly expanded clone. Shannon entropy was used to measure repertoire diversity, and the Gini coefficient was used to measure V-J evenness. A clonotype was considered public if more than one individual shared it. TCRdb trimmed the raw reads at Q25, called clones with MiXCR and kept productive beta chains. Records with the same CDR3 protein are collapsed into one entry carrying the most frequent genes and DNA. These V and J calls derive from TCRdb rather than the authors' analysis. The sample profile shows about 300,000 distinct CDR3 sequences; 22% of them were found once. The ten top clones hold roughly three fifths of the sample.

The V and J ends are trimmed by 4 bases and 0 bases, leaving 11 bases between them. In the germline V gene, CDR1 corresponds to SGHRS and CDR2 to YFSETQ. Measured from the cysteine to the phenylalanine, the CDR3 is 15 residues long. The retained sequence is limited to the CDR3, 45 bases, with the frame set at the first base. The V and J segments used are TRBV5-1 and TRBJ2-1; a weak D assignment points to TRBD1 (5 bases agree). The receptor's source is a female donor with Graves disease. The starting material was peripheral blood mononuclear cells (PBMCs), obtained when the disease was refractory, from a patient treated with antithyroid drugs. The CDR3 region: CASSPDSSSYNEQFF. The DNA sequence reads TGCGCCAGCAGCCCTGACAGCAGCTCCTACAATGAGCAGTTCTTC.